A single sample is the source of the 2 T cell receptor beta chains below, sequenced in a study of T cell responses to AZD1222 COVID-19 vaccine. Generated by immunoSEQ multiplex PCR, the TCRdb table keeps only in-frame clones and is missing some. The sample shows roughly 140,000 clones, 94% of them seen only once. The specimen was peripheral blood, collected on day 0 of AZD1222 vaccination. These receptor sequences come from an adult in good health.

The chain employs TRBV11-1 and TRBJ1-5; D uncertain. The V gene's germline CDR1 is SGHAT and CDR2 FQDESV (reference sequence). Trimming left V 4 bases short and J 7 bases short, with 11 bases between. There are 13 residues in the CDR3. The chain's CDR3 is CASSSSASQPQHF. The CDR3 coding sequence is TGTGCCAGCAGCTCTAGCGCCTCACAGCCCCAGCATTTT.

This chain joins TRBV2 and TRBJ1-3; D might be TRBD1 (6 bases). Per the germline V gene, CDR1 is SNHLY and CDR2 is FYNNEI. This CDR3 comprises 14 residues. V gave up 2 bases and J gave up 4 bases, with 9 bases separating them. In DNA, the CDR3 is TGTGCCAGCAGTGAACAGGGGCAGGGAAACACCATATATTTT. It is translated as CASSEQGQGNTIYF.